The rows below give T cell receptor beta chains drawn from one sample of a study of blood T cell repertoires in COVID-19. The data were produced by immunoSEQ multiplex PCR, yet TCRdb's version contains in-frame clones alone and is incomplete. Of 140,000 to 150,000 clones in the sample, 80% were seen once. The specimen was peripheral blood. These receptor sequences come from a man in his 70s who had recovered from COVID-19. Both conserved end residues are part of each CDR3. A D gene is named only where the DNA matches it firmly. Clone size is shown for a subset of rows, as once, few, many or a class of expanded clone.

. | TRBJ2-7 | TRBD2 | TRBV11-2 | TGTGCCAGCAGACCCACGGGGGGGACACCATCCTACGAGCAGTACTTC | CASRPTGGTPSYEQYF
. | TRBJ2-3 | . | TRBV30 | TGTGCCTGGAGTGTACCCCCCTGGAGGGCCGGGGCAGATACGCAGTATTTT | CAWSVPPWRAGADTQYF
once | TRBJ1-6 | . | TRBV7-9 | TGTGCCAGCAGCTTAGCGCAGGGAAATTCACCCCTCCACTTT | CASSLAQGNSPLHF
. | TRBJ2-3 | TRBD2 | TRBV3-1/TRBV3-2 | TGTGCCAGCAGCCACCGCGGACTAGCGGGAGGTATTAGGACAGATACGCAGTATTTT | CASSHRGLAGGIRTDTQYF
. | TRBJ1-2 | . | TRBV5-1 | TGCGCCAGCAGCAACCTCGGGGGGCCCTATGGCTACACCTTC | CASSNLGGPYGYTF
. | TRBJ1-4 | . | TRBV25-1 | TGTGCCAGCAGTGAATCCGGGACATATGCCGAAAAACTGTTTTTT | CASSESGTYAEKLFF
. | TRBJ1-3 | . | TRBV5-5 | TGTGCCAGCAGCCCGGGACTTTTCTCTGGAAACACCATATATTTT | CASSPGLFSGNTIYF
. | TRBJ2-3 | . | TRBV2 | TGTGCCAATAGCGAACAGGGATCTAGCACAGATACGCAGTATTTT | CANSEQGSSTDTQYF
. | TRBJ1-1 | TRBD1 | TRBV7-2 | TGTGCCAGCAGCGATCGACCAGGGGGCGGGAACACTGAAGCTTTCTTT | CASSDRPGGGNTEAFF
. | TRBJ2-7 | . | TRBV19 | TGTGCCAGTATGGGATGGCAGGGCTACGAGCAGTACTTC | CASMGWQGYEQYF
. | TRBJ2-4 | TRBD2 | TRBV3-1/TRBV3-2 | TGTGCCAGCAGCCAATGGCGGGGGCTAGCGGGAGTACTGGACATTCAGTACTTC | CASSQWRGLAGVLDIQYF
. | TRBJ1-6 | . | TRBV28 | TGTGCCAGCACCCACTCGGAGTATAATTCACCCCTCCACTTT | CASTHSEYNSPLHF
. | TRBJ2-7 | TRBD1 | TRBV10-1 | TGCGCCAGCAGTGCGGGGACAGGGGCTTACGAGCAGTACTTC | CASSAGTGAYEQYF
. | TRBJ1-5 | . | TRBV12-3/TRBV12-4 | TGTGCCAGCAGCCAACAGAACAATCAGCCCCAGCATTTT | CASSQQNNQPQHF
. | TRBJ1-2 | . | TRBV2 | TGTGCCAGCAGTGCGGGGGGCTACACCTTC | CASSAGGYTF
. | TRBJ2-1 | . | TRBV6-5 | TGTGCCAGCAGTTCCCCTCCCCCACGGGGGTACAATGAGCAGTTCTTC | CASSSPPPRGYNEQFF
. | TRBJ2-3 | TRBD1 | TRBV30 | TGTGCCTGGGGGACAGGGCAAGATACGCAGTATTTT | CAWGTGQDTQYF
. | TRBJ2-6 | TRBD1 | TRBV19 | TGTGCCAGCCGGTATACGGGACAGGGGCGGACTGGGGCCAACGTCCTGACTTTC | CASRYTGQGRTGANVLTF
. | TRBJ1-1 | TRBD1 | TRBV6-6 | TGTGCCACAAAGAGAGGGGGCAGGGACACTGAAGCTTTCTTT | CATKRGGRDTEAFF
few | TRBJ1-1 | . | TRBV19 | TGTGCCAGTAGTTATGACAGCGAGACTGAAGCTTTCTTT | CASSYDSETEAFF
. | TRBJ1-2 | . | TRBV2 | TGTGCCAGCAGTGCCGCGACAGCCGACTTCTATGGCTACACCTTC | CASSAATADFYGYTF
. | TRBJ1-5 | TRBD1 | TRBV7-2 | TGTGCCAGCAGCTCCGACAGGGGAGGGTTGGGAGGTCAGCCCCAGCATTTT | CASSSDRGGLGGQPQHF
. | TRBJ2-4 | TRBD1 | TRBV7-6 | TGTGCCAGCAGCTCAAACAGGGGCGACATTCAGTACTTC | CASSSNRGDIQYF
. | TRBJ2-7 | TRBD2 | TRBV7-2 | TGTGCCAGCAGCTTACTAGCGGGGGCTACGAAGCAGTACTTC | CASSLLAGATKQYF
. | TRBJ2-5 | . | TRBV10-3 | TGTGCCATCAGTGAGAGGGGGAAGGGGGAGACCCAGTACTTC | CAISERGKGETQYF
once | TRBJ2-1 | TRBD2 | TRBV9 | TGTGCCAGCAGCCCTAGCGGGGGGGGTAACAATGAGCAGTTCTTC | CASSPSGGGNNEQFF